The following is a T cell receptor (beta chain) sequence with its context. This CDR3 spans 16 amino acids. The V end lost 6 bases, the J end lost 7 bases, and 21 bases lay between the germline ends. TCRdb re-called the 5' RACE reads with MiXCR, one entry per CDR3 protein. In the table there are around 310,000 distinct CDR3 sequences, approximately 15% of which are singletons. This entry is derived from a study of T-cell memory formation after mild COVID-19. The chain couples TRBV12-3 or TRBV12-4 to TRBJ1-4; tentative D call: TRBD1 (5 bases). Input material: PBMCs or a T cell subset sorted from them (not recorded which). The TCR was taken from a man aged 18 to 35 who had mild COVID-19 (a few samples of this study predate the infection). Cell type and time point are not known. The CDR3 region has the DNA TGTGCCAGCAGGGAAATATTCGGCGATGGGGCTGAAAAACTGTTTTTT. Its protein product is CASREIFGDGAEKLFF.